This paragraph covers one TCR beta chain sequence. It has no known antigen specificity. No quality values exist for individual bases; no much larger clone is one base distant. CDR1 SGHVS and CDR2 FQNEAQ were looked up in the germline V gene. The CDR3 sequence holds 18 residues, the cysteine and phenylalanine included. The DNA shown is the 54-base CDR3, in frame from base 1. The library was generated by 5' RACE. The instrument given in TCRdb is Illumina HiSeq 2500. A second PCR of about 6 to 11 cycles was run with a J-beta primer mix and a sample-barcoded 5' primer. A unique molecular identifier was introduced onto each TCR beta cDNA molecule by a template-switch 5' adaptor carrying 12 random nucleotides. Each sample yielded at least 3 million CDR3-containing paired-end reads. The Mint cDNA synthesis kit, primed by a TRBC-specific oligonucleotide, was used to synthesize first-strand cDNA from all RNA. After uracil-DNA glycosylase treatment, a first 18-cycle PCR used universal primers M1SS and BC2_uni_R on all cDNA. In the authors' own workflow: Normalization of each sample was performed by random selection of 1 million high-quality reads, each carrying a distinct molecular identifier. Reads sharing molecular identifiers were discarded rather than binned into consensus sequences. MiTCR, set to a Q25 quality threshold and the strictest error-elimination algorithm, was used for CDR3 identification, clonotype clustering and error correction. A nonparametric unseen species model with Euler transformation was used to estimate lower-bound total TCR beta diversity. TCRdb redid the processing of the public reads, applying fastp at Q25 and MiXCR, and retained in-frame beta chains. CDR3 protein duplicates are merged, each entry listing the most common genes and DNA. TCRdb's processing, not the authors', yielded these V and J calls. The sample contains some 900,000 distinct CDR3 sequences, roughly 48% of them found a single time. The ten largest account for roughly 12% of the sample.

Donors were around 37 systemically healthy Caucasian individuals from Russia aged roughly 6 to 95 years. Each donor gave ten milliliters of peripheral blood, collected into EDTA-treated Vacutainer tubes. Ficoll-Paque density-gradient centrifugation was used to isolate PBMCs, with at least 7 million obtained per sample. Trizol reagent was used to extract total RNA from the PBMCs, yielding at least 6 micrograms per sample. For every donor, an aliquot of PBMCs went through flow cytometry to measure the percentages of naive CD45RAhigh/CD27high T cells. This entry comes from a study of blood T cells in healthy people across ages (dated by TCRdb to between 2014 and 2017). Some background on the complete study: In model experiments, roughly one uniquely barcoded TCR beta cDNA molecule per two T cells was captured by template switching. To track age-related changes in TCR beta repertoire diversity, the study relied on deep sequencing normalized with unique cDNA molecular identifiers. Donors were grouped into four age groups: young (average approximately 15 years), middle-aged (39), aged (around 60) and long-lived (around 80). Donors of different ages were randomly distributed across sequencing lanes to avoid experimental bias. Using the same blood draw, the study looked at two additional independent replicas of 1 million unique cDNA reads for two donors, one aged 18 to 30 and the other aged 80 or older.

Overall results and qualifications from the work: Donor CMV infection status was unknown, potentially confounding age-related changes in expanded clonotypes. As age increased, observed TCR beta diversity per million T cells dropped in a roughly linear way, and a significant reduction was already evident by age roughly 36. Estimates of total diversity based on one million sequenced T cells were considered lower bounds and underestimates. Compared with the aged group, the long-lived group had more naive CD4+ T cells, fewer expanded clones and increased TCR diversity, suggesting age selection. The percentage of naive T cells measured by flow cytometry correlated strongly with observed TCR beta diversity. Bulk unsorted PBMC profiling prevented conclusive comparison of naive and antigen-experienced compartments.

The sequence was collected from a young man in good health. The material sequenced was blood. The rearranged chain carries TRBV7-8 and TRBJ2-7; TRBD2 is a weak D gene call, 5 bases matching. The J call may be faulty, since TRBJ2-4 better matches the DNA end. The CDR3 protein: CASSSRTGVGGAKNIQYF. The DNA sequence is TGTGCCAGCAGCTCGAGGACCGGGGTCGGAGGCGCCAAAAACATTCAGTACTTC.